The source of this TCR beta chain is a study of T cells in Graves' hyperthyroidism and ophthalmopathy. Study details: Staff took peripheral blood when the initial diagnosis was made, before any treatment began.

Authors of the study amplified TCR beta CDR3 regions from RNA transcripts. A first-round RT-PCR of the TCR CDR3 used the HTBI primer set. A single record per CDR3 protein comes from TCRdb applying MiXCR to the multiplex PCR reads. The sample has about 200,000 distinct CDR3 sequences, under 20% seen once. Exclusions: uncontrolled infection, other autoimmune disease, pregnancy, lactation. Notes on this clonotype: The target antigen is unknown.

Germline-derived CDR1 and CDR2 are LNHNV and YYDKDF (reference sequence). The CDR3 sequence is 17 residues long. V was pared by 3 bases and J by 1 base, with 18 bases between. Notes on the study in general: Ophthalmopathy and stable hyperthyroidism were separated by a 13 V-J model. Among thyroid clonotypes expanded above 0.001, most also appeared in blood.

The origin of this receptor is a man aged 45-65 years with Graves' hyperthyroidism. Sequencing input: blood. The chain recombines TRBV15 with TRBJ1-2; possible D gene TRBD1, 5 bases. In nucleotides, the CDR3 is TGTGCCACCAGCAGGTCCCGGGACGTCGTCAATAACTATGGCTACACCTTC. The encoded protein is CATSRSRDVVNNYGYTF.